These 26 T cell receptor beta chains share one sample of origin, sequenced in a study of CD4+ T cells in melanoma. The assay was immunoSEQ multiplex PCR, and TCRdb's table has in-frame clones only and misses some. Altogether more than 90,000 clones are present, around 93% being singletons, with the ten largest covering approximately 3.5%. Sample: peripheral blood. The receptor source for this set is a human donor with melanoma.

The V gene is TRBV7-9, the J gene TRBJ2-7; 7 bases are a match to TRBD1. J gave up 5 bases and V 6 bases, and 10 bases lay outside the gene matches. This CDR3 contains 14 residues. Germline V gene lookup returns CDR1 SEHNR and CDR2 FQNEAQ (reference sequence). Here the CDR3 DNA reads TGTGCCAGCAGGAACCAGGGGGAAGGGAACGAGCAGTACTTC. This encodes CASRNQGEGNEQYF. Variable domain in full (rest from reference TRBV7-9 and TRBJ2-7): DTGVSQNPRHKITKRGQNVTFRCDPISEHNRLYWYRQTLGQGPEFLTYFQNEAQLEKSRLLSDRFSAERPKGSFSTLEIQRTEQGDSAMYLCASRNQGEGNEQYFGPGTRLTVT.

The V call is TRBV4-2, the J call TRBJ1-1, with a possible D match to TRBD1 (6 bases). Germline V gene sequence: CDR1 LGHNA, CDR2 YNFKEQ. The CDR3 spans 13 residues. V was shortened by 5 bases and J by 7 bases, with 14 bases between the two germline ends. CDR3 loop: CASSALQGGEAFF. CDR3 nucleotides: TGTGCCAGCAGCGCCCTTCAAGGGGGTGAAGCTTTCTTT.

This chain joins TRBV28 and TRBJ2-2; 8 bases map to TRBD1. The V and J ends lost 6 bases and 2 bases, in that order; junction bases with no gene match: 11. CDR1 MDHEN and CDR2 SYDVKM come from the germline V gene. The CDR3 contains 17 residues. CDR3 nucleotide sequence: TGTGCCAGCAGCCGACTTGGACAGGGCGATAACACCGGGGAGCTGTTTTTT. This codes for CASSRLGQGDNTGELFF.

V and J are TRBV2 and TRBJ1-2; the D is unclear. In germline, CDR1 is SNHLY, CDR2 FYNNEI. Trimming stripped 7 bases from V and 12 bases from J, with 21 bases between. This CDR3 is 13 amino acids long. The CDR3 DNA is TGTGCCAGCAAAGGTGATAGGCTACTTGTGAACACCTTC. Protein sequence: CASKGDRLLVNTF.

The rearrangement links TRBV7-2 to TRBJ2-1; no clear D. Germline V lookup: CDR1 SGHTA, CDR2 FQGNSA. This CDR3 is 15 amino acids long. V was pared by 5 bases and J by 0 bases, with 11 bases between. CDR3 protein: CASSQLPSSYNEQFF. CDR3 nucleotide sequence: TGTGCCAGCAGCCAACTACCGAGCTCCTACAATGAGCAGTTCTTC.

This chain uses TRBV2 with TRBJ2-3; D is unclear. Trimming took off 9 bases at V and 0 bases at J, with 13 bases between the two ends. This CDR3 contains 14 residues. The germline V gene has CDR1 SNHLY and CDR2 FYNNEI. CDR3 in DNA: TGTGCCAGTACCCGACTGGCGAGCACAGATACGCAGTATTTT. Translation: CASTRLASTDTQYF.

The genes are TRBV19 and TRBJ1-1; TRBD1 is a possible D gene (6 bases). V was pared by 3 bases and J by 2 bases, with 7 bases between. The CDR3 consists of 13 residues. Germline V gene lookup returns CDR1 LNHDA and CDR2 SQIVND (reference sequence). The DNA of the CDR3 is TGTGCCAGTAGTATTGGGGGCAACACTGAAGCTTTCTTT. Protein: CASSIGGNTEAFF.

The chain is built from TRBV5-4 and TRBJ2-1, with 8 bases that match TRBD1. The CDR3 length is 13 residues. Germline V gives CDR1 SGHNT, CDR2 YYREEE (reference sequence). Losses at the gene ends were 4 bases for V and 5 bases for J; bases not matched to a gene: 2. CDR3 bases: TGTGCCAGCAGCAAGGGACAGGACAATGAGCAGTTCTTC. Its protein product is CASSKGQDNEQFF.

CDR3 protein: CATSPSRQVTYEQYF. The CDR3 bases are TGTGCCACCAGCCCATCGAGGCAGGTTACCTACGAGCAGTACTTC. The gene calls are TRBV15 and TRBJ2-7; D not resolved. Germline loops: CDR1 LNHNV, CDR2 YYDKDF (reference sequence). This CDR3 contains 15 residues. V was shortened by 5 bases and J by 2 bases, with 16 bases between the two germline ends. Full variable domain (remainder filled in from reference TRBV15 and TRBJ2-7): DAMVIQNPRYQVTQFGKPVTLSCSQTLNHNVMYWYQQKSSQAPKLLFHYYDKDFNNEADTPDNFQSRRPNTSFCFLDIRSPGLGDTAMYLCATSPSRQVTYEQYFGPGTRLTVT.

J is TRBJ2-3 and V is TRBV4-3, with D perhaps matching TRBD1 or TRBD2 (6 bases each). Deletions cut 0 bases from V and 6 bases from J, with 19 bases between. From germline, CDR1 is LGHNA and CDR2 YSLEER. This CDR3 is 17 amino acids long. In nucleotides, the CDR3 is TGCGCCAGCAGCCAAGAAGGGGGAGCGGGCCGAGGGGATACGCAGTATTTT. As protein: CASSQEGGAGRGDTQYF.

The rearrangement uses TRBV4-2 and TRBJ2-3; either TRBD1 or TRBD2 may supply D (6 bases each). CDR1 is LGHNA, CDR2 YNFKEQ, per germline. CDR3 length: 14 residues. V gave up 3 bases and J gave up 7 bases, with 14 bases separating them. CDR3 sequence reads: CASSQRGVDNTQYF. CDR3 sequence (DNA): TGTGCCAGCAGCCAGAGGGGGGTGGACAATACGCAGTATTTT.

This sequence joins TRBV7-9 and TRBJ2-7, with D possibly TRBD1 on 6 matching bases. V lost 3 bases and J lost 6, with 12 bases in between. The germline CDR1 and CDR2 sequences are SEHNR and FQNEAQ (reference sequence). This CDR3 comprises 13 residues. The CDR3, as DNA: TGTGCCAGCAGCTTTTCAGGGGACGGCGAGCAGTACTTC. Translating gives CASSFSGDGEQYF.

The chain combines TRBV7-9 with TRBJ2-7; 9 bases are a match to TRBD1. Looked up from germline, CDR1 is SEHNR and CDR2 is FQNEAQ (reference sequence). There are 15 residues in the CDR3. V lost 5 bases, J lost 2 bases, and 7 bases stayed unmatched. The CDR3: CASSPDRGRTYEQYF. The CDR3 DNA reads as TGTGCCAGCAGCCCCGACAGGGGGAGAACCTACGAGCAGTACTTC.

This clone has a single count. This rearrangement joins TRBV7-3 to TRBJ2-3, with a possible D match to TRBD1 (5 bases). Germline CDR1 is SGHTA and CDR2 is FQGTGA. The CDR3 spans 16 residues. Trimming took off 1 base at V and 0 bases at J, with 11 bases between the two ends. Here the CDR3 reads CASSLNPDTSTDTQYF. CDR3 nucleotide sequence: TGTGCCAGCAGCTTAAACCCGGACACCAGCACAGATACGCAGTATTTT.

The chain couples TRBV5-4 to TRBJ1-4, with D possibly TRBD1 on 5 matching bases. CDR1 is SGHNT and CDR2 is YYREEE in the germline V gene (reference sequence). The CDR3 loop spans 14 amino acids. V lost 1 base to trimming and J lost 7 bases, with 11 bases between them. Here the CDR3 DNA reads TGTGCCAGCAGCTTGACAGGAAAAGCTGAAAAACTGTTTTTT. It is translated as CASSLTGKAEKLFF.

The gene calls are TRBV18 and TRBJ1-4; no clear D gene. Germline loops: CDR1 KGHSH, CDR2 LQKENI. CDR3 length: 15 amino acids. V lost 2 bases and J lost 4, with 11 bases in between. The CDR3 spells CASSPMDGINEKLFF. CDR3 DNA: TGTGCCAGCTCACCAATGGACGGAATTAATGAAAAACTGTTTTTT.

J is TRBJ2-5 and V is TRBV4-2, with 9 bases fitting TRBD1. V lost 1 base to trimming and J lost 3 bases; unmatched junction nucleotides: 6. CDR3 length equals 16 residues. Germline CDR1 is LGHNA and CDR2 is YNFKEQ. The CDR3 region is CASSQGLQGAEETQYF. The CDR3 DNA sequence: TGTGCCAGCAGCCAAGGGTTACAGGGGGCAGAAGAGACCCAGTACTTC.

The genes are TRBV4-3 and TRBJ2-2, with no clear D. The germline V gene encodes CDR1 LGHNA and CDR2 YSLEER. V was shortened by 0 bases and J by 8 bases, with 10 bases between the two germline ends. This CDR3 region has 14 residues. The CDR3 coding sequence is TGCGCCAGCAGCCAAGATCGGCATTCTGGGGAGCTGTTTTTT. This encodes CASSQDRHSGELFF.

The CDR3 loop is CASSLERQVNNEQFF. The CDR3 nucleotides read TGCGCCAGCAGCTTGGAGCGACAGGTTAACAATGAGCAGTTCTTC. The chain combines TRBV5-1 with TRBJ2-1; D possibly corresponds to TRBD1 (6 bases). Trimming shortened V by 0 bases and J by 5 bases, and 12 bases separated the two germline ends. This CDR3 contains 15 residues. CDR1 and CDR2 from the germline V gene are SGHRS and YFSETQ.

This chain links TRBV4-3 with TRBJ1-5; TRBD1 might be the D (5 bases). The CDR3 consists of 18 residues. V was trimmed by 1 base and J by 0 bases, leaving 16 bases between them. The germline V gene encodes CDR1 LGHNA and CDR2 YSLEER. For the CDR3, the DNA is TGCGCCAGCAGCCAAGCCTGGGTAGGGGACGGTAGCAATCAGCCCCAGCATTTT. Amino acid sequence: CASSQAWVGDGSNQPQHF.

CDR3 sequence reads: CASRGPAELDTQYF. In DNA, the CDR3 is TGCGCCAGCAGGGGGCCTGCGGAGTTAGATACGCAGTATTTT. The V and J genes are TRBV5-1 and TRBJ2-3; possible D gene TRBD1, 5 bases. This CDR3 contains 14 residues. In germline, CDR1 is SGHRS, CDR2 YFSETQ. V lost 5 bases and J 5 bases, leaving 15 bases between the germline ends. The full variable domain, completed using reference TRBV5-1 and TRBJ2-3, is KAGVTQTPRYLIKTRGQQVTLSCSPISGHRSVSWYQQTPGQGLQFLFEYFSETQRNKGNFPGRFSGRQFSNSRSEMNVSTLELGDSALYLCASRGPAELDTQYFGPGTRLTVL.

This chain connects TRBV29-1 to TRBJ2-3, with D tentatively TRBD1 (5 bases). CDR1 and CDR2 from the germline V gene are SQVTM and ANQGSEA. Trimming stripped 4 bases from V and 1 base from J, with 9 bases between. CDR3 length: 13 amino acids. CDR3 in amino acids: CSVAQGGTDTQYF. CDR3 in DNA: TGCAGCGTTGCTCAGGGTGGCACAGATACGCAGTATTTT.

This clone was seen just once. The chain employs TRBV29-1 and TRBJ2-7; perhaps TRBD2 as D (5 bases). Germline CDR1 reads SQVTM; CDR2 reads ANQGSEA. The length of the CDR3 is 13 residues. V was pared by 4 bases and J by 6 bases, with 16 bases between. CDR3: CSVARERAGEQYF. The DNA of the CDR3 is TGCAGCGTTGCTCGGGAAAGGGCGGGCGAGCAGTACTTC.

The chain employs TRBV28 and TRBJ2-5; D is tentatively TRBD1 or TRBD2 (7 bases each). Germline assignment: CDR1 MDHEN and CDR2 SYDVKM. V gave up 6 bases and J gave up 1 base, with 12 bases separating them. The CDR3 totals 14 residues. CDR3 residues: CASRQGGVQETQYF. As DNA, the CDR3 is TGTGCCAGCAGGCAGGGGGGGGTCCAAGAGACCCAGTACTTC.

The V gene is TRBV2, the J gene TRBJ1-2; D call uncertain. Germline CDR1 is SNHLY and CDR2 is FYNNEI. V was trimmed by 5 bases and J by 7 bases, leaving 20 bases between them. CDR3 length: 15 amino acids. The CDR3 loop is CASSHPPGRLPGYTF. The DNA for the CDR3 is TGTGCCAGCAGTCACCCCCCAGGTCGACTCCCTGGCTACACCTTC.

The chain uses TRBV28 and TRBJ2-7; either TRBD1 or TRBD2 may supply D (7 bases each). Trimming shortened V by 6 bases and J by 5 bases, and 17 bases separated the two germline ends. The CDR3 has 14 residues. The germline V gene has CDR1 MDHEN and CDR2 SYDVKM. The CDR3: CASSSQGGLDEQYF. CDR3 nucleotides: TGTGCCAGCAGCTCGCAGGGGGGGCTCGACGAGCAGTACTTC.